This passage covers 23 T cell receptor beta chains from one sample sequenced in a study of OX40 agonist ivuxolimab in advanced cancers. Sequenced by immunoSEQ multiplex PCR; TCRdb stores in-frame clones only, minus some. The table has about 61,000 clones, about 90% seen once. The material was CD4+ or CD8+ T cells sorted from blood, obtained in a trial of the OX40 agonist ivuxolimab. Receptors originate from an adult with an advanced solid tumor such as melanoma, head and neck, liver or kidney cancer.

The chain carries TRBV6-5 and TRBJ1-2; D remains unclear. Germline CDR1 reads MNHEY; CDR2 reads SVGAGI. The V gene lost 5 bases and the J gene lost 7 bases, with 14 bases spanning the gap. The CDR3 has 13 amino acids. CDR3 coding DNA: TGTGCCAGCAGTCAGACGGATCTTGGTGGCTACACCTTC. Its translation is CASSQTDLGGYTF.

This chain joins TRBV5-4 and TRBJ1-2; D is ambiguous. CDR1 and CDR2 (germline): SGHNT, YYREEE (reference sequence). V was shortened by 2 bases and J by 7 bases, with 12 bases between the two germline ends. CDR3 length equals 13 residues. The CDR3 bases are TGTGCCAGCAGCTTAAATCCTTCCTCTGGCTACACCTTC. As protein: CASSLNPSSGYTF.

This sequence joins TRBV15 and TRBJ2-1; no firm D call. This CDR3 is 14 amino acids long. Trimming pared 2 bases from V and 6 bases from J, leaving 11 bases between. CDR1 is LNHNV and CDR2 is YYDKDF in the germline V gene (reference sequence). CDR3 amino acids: CATSRNELGNEQFF. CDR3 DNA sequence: TGTGCCACCAGCAGAAACGAATTGGGCAATGAGCAGTTCTTC.

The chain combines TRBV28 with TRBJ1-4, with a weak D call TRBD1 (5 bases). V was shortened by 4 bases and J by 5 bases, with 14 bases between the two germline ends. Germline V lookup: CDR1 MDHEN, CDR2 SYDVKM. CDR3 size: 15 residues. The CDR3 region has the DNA TGTGCCAGCAGTTGGGACCCTCGGGGGAATGAAAAACTGTTTTTT. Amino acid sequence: CASSWDPRGNEKLFF.

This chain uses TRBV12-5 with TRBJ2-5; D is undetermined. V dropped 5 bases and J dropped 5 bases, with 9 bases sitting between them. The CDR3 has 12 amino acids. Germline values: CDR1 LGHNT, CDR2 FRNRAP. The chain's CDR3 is CASGPARETQYF. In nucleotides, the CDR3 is TGTGCTAGTGGTCCCGCGAGGGAGACCCAGTACTTC.

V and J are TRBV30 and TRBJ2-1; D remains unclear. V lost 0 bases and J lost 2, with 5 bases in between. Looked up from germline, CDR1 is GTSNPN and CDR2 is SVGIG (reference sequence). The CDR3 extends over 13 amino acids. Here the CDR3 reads CAWSVTAYNEQFF. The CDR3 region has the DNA TGTGCCTGGAGTGTAACGGCCTACAATGAGCAGTTCTTC.

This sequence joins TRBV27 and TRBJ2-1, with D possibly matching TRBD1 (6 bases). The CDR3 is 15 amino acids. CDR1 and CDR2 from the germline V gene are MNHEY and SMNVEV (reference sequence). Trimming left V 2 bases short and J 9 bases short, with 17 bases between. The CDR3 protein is CASSLPSTGRGEQFF. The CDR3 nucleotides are TGTGCCAGCAGTTTACCCTCAACAGGGAGAGGTGAGCAGTTCTTC.

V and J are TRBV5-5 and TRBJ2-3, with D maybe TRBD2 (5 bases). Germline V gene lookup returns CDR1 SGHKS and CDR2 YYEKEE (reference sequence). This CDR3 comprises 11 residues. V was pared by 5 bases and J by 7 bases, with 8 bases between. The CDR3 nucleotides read TGTGCCAGCAGTCCGGGAAATACGCAGTATTTT. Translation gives CASSPGNTQYF.

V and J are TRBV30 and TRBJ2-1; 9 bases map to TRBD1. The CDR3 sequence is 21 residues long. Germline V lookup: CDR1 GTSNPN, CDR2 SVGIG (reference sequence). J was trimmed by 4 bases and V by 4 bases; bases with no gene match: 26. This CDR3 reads CAWTLLWRGTGSEGGYNEQFF. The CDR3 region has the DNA TGTGCCTGGACCCTACTCTGGCGAGGGACAGGGTCCGAGGGGGGGTACAATGAGCAGTTCTTC. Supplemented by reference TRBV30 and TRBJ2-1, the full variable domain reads SQTIHQWPATLVQPVGSPLSLECTVEGTSNPNLYWYRQAAGRGLQLLFYSVGIGQISSEVPQNLSASRPQDRQFILSSKKLLLSDSGFYLCAWTLLWRGTGSEGGYNEQFFGPGTRLTVL.

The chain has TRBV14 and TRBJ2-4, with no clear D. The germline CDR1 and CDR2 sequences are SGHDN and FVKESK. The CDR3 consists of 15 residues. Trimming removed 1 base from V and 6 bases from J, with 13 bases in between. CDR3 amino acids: CASSQAAGRGNIQYF. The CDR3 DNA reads TGTGCCAGCAGCCAAGCAGCCGGGCGAGGAAACATTCAGTACTTC.

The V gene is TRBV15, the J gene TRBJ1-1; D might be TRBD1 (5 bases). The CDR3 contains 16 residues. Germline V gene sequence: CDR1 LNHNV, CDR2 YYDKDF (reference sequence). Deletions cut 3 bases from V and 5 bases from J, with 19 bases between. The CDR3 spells CATSSPSEGRETEAFF. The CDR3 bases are TGTGCCACCAGCAGCCCCAGTGAGGGGCGAGAAACTGAAGCTTTCTTT. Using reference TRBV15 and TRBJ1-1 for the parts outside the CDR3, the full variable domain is DAMVIQNPRYQVTQFGKPVTLSCSQTLNHNVMYWYQQKSSQAPKLLFHYYDKDFNNEADTPDNFQSRRPNTSFCFLDIRSPGLGDTAMYLCATSSPSEGRETEAFFGQGTRLTVV.

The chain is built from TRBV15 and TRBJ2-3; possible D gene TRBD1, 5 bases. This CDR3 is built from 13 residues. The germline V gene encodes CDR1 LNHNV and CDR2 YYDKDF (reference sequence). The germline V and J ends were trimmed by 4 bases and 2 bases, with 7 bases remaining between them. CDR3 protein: CATSMDNTDTQYF. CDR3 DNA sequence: TGTGCCACCAGCATGGACAACACAGATACGCAGTATTTT.

Here the CDR3 DNA reads TGTGCCAGCAGCACCGGAGGGGCTCAGCCCCAGCATTTT. It encodes CASSTGGAQPQHF. V and J are TRBV6-5 and TRBJ1-5, with D perhaps TRBD1 (5 bases). CDR3 length equals 13 residues. Between the trimmed V and J ends, which lost 6 bases and 6 bases, there was a span of 12 bases. Germline lookup yields CDR1 MNHEY and CDR2 SVGAGI.

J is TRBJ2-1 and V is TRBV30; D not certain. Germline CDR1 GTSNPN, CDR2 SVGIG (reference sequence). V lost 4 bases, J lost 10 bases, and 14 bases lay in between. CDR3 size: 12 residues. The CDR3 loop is CAWNSGFGEQFF. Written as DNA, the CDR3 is TGTGCCTGGAACAGTGGGTTCGGGGAGCAGTTCTTC.

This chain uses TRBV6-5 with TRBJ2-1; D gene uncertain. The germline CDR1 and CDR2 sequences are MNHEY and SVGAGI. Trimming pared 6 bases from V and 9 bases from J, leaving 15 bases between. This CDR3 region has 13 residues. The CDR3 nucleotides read TGTGCCAGCAGAAAGCCCCCCTGGGCTGAGCAGTTCTTC. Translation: CASRKPPWAEQFF.

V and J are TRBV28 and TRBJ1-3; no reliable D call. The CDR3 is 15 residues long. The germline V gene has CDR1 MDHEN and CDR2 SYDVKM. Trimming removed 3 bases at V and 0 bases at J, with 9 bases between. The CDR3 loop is CASSFRHPSGNTIYF. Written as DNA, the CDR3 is TGTGCCAGCAGTTTCAGACACCCCTCTGGAAACACCATATATTTT.

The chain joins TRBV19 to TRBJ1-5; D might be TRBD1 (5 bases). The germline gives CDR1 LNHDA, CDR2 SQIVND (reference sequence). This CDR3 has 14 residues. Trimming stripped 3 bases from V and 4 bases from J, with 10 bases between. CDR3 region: CASSMGWGNQPQHF. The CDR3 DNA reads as TGTGCCAGTAGTATGGGTTGGGGGAATCAGCCCCAGCATTTT.

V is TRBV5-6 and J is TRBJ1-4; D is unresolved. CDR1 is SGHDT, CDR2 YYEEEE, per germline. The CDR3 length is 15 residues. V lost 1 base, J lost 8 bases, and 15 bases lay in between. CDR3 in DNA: TGTGCCAGCAGCTTGTTTGACACGGGATACGAAAAACTGTTTTTT. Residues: CASSLFDTGYEKLFF. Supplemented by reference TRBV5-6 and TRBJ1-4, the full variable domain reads DAGVTQSPTHLIKTRGQQVTLRCSPKSGHDTVSWYQQALGQGPQFIFQYYEEEERQRGNFPDRFSGHQFPNYSSELNVNALLLGDSALYLCASSLFDTGYEKLFFGSGTQLSVL.

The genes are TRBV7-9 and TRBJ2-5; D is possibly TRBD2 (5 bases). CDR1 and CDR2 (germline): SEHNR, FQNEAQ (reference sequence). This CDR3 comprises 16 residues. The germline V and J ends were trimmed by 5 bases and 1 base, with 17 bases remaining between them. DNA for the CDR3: TGTGCCAGCAGCCCCCGGGGATCGGAAGGCCAAGAGACCCAGTACTTC. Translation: CASSPRGSEGQETQYF.

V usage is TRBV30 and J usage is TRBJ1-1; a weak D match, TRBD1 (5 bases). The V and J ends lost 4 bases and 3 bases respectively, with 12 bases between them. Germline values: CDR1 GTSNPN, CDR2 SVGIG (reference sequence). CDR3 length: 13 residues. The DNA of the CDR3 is TGTGCCTGGATGGGGATGGGGGACACTGAAGCTTTCTTT. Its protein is CAWMGMGDTEAFF.

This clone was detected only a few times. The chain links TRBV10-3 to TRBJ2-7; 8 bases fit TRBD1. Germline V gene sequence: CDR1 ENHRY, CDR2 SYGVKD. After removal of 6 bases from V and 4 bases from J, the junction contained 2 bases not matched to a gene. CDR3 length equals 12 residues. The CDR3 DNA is TGTGCCATCAGGGACAGGGCTTACGAGCAGTACTTC. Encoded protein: CAIRDRAYEQYF.

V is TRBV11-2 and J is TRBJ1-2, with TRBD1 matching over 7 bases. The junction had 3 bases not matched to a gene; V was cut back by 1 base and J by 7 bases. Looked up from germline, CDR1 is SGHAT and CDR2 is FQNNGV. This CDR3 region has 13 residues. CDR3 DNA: TGTGCCAGCAGCTTAGGGACAGGATTTGGCTACACCTTC. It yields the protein CASSLGTGFGYTF.

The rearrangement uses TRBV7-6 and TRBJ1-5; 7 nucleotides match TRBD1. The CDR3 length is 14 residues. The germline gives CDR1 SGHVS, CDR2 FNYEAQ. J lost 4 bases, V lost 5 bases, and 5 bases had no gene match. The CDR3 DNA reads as TGTGCCAGCAGCCCAGGGACAGTTAATCAGCCCCAGCATTTT. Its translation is CASSPGTVNQPQHF.